One and the same sample provided the 21 T cell receptor beta chains below, sequenced in a study of CD8 T cells in ankylosing spondylitis. From the 5' RACE reads, TCRdb called clonotypes with MiXCR, one entry per CDR3 protein. The sample lists roughly 100,000 distinct CDR3 sequences, about 8.3% occurring once. Sequenced sample: blood, either unsorted or a sorted T cell fraction (not recorded which). Receptor source: a male donor with ankylosing spondylitis or in good health (not recorded which).

This clonotype was seen many times. The chain carries TRBV12-3 or TRBV12-4 and TRBJ2-3; D is unclear. There are 13 residues in the CDR3. V dropped 3 bases and J dropped 2 bases, with 6 bases sitting between them. The CDR3 DNA is TGTGCCAGCAGTTTTTTCACCACAGATACGCAGTATTTT. Encoded protein: CASSFFTTDTQYF.

Comments on this clonotype: One base away lies a much larger clone, so this may be a sequencing read error. V is TRBV11-2 and J is TRBJ1-5; D uncertain. The germline CDR1 and CDR2 sequences are SGHAT and FQNNGV. The CDR3 totals 12 residues. For the CDR3, the DNA is TGTGCCAGCAGTCAGCCGGGTCAGACCCAGCATTTT. Protein: CASSQPGQTQHF. The full variable domain, in which reference TRBV11-2 and TRBJ1-5 provide the parts outside the CDR3, is EAGVAQSPRYKIIEKRQSVAFWCNPISGHATLYWYQQILGQGPKLLIQFQNNGVVDDSQLPKDRFSAERLKGVDSTLKIQPAKLEDSAVYLCASSQPGQTQHFGDGTRLSIL.

The sample holds many counts of this clonotype. The V and J genes are TRBV4-1 and TRBJ1-1; unclear D gene. There are 14 residues in the CDR3. Germline-derived CDR1 and CDR2 are MGHRA and YSYEKL. The ends were cut back, 3 bases at V and 7 bases at J, with 15 bases in the middle. The CDR3 DNA reads TGCGCCAGCAGCCAGTTAAGCCCCCTAGGTGAAGCTTTCTTT. This sequence encodes CASSQLSPLGEAFF.

This clonotype was seen at least ten times. This chain links TRBV13 with TRBJ2-1, with D perhaps given as TRBD1 or TRBD2 (6 bases each). Per the germline V gene, CDR1 is PRHDT and CDR2 is FYEKMQ (reference sequence). The CDR3 is 19 residues long. Trimming left V 5 bases short and J 4 bases short, with 27 bases between. The CDR3 spells CASSTTIRPGHGLYNEQFF. The CDR3, as DNA: TGTGCCAGCAGCACCACCATACGACCGGGACACGGACTATACAATGAGCAGTTCTTC.

The chain links TRBV19 to TRBJ2-1; the D is unclear. This CDR3 comprises 14 residues. Germline-derived CDR1 and CDR2 are LNHDA and SQIVND (reference sequence). The V gene lost 3 bases and the J gene lost 9 bases, with 15 bases spanning the gap. In DNA, the CDR3 is TGTGCCAGTAGTATGTCGGACGCCGGCGGTGAGCAGTTCTTC. This codes for CASSMSDAGGEQFF.

This clonotype was seen many times. The chain combines TRBV20-1 with TRBJ2-1, with D possibly matching TRBD2 (6 bases). Germline V CDR1 and CDR2: DFQATT, SNEGSKA (reference sequence). The CDR3 contains 15 residues. The V end lost 1 base, the J end lost 6 bases, and 16 bases lay between the germline ends. The CDR3 region is CSARGGGGDSNEQFF. CDR3 nucleotide sequence: TGCAGTGCTAGAGGAGGCGGCGGGGATTCCAATGAGCAGTTCTTC.

Ten or more counts support this clonotype. The V and J genes are TRBV12-3 or TRBV12-4 and TRBJ2-1; D may be TRBD2 (6 bases). V lost 3 bases and J 6 bases, leaving 12 bases between the germline ends. There are 14 residues in the CDR3. The CDR3 spells CASSLAGRLNEQFF. The CDR3 nucleotides are TGTGCCAGCAGTTTGGCCGGGAGACTCAATGAGCAGTTCTTC.

This clonotype was counted ten times or more. V is TRBV20-1 and J is TRBJ2-3; 9 bases fit TRBD2. Germline V CDR1 and CDR2: DFQATT, SNEGSKA (reference sequence). V lost 3 bases to trimming and J lost 2 bases; unmatched junction nucleotides: 6. The CDR3 consists of 15 residues. CDR3 sequence reads: CSASPASGITDTQYF. The DNA for the CDR3 is TGCAGTGCTAGTCCGGCTAGCGGGATCACAGATACGCAGTATTTT.

This clonotype was found many times. This chain uses TRBV4-1 with TRBJ2-7, with D unclear. Germline CDR1 reads MGHRA; CDR2 reads YSYEKL. There are 15 residues in the CDR3. V was clipped by 1 base and J by 2 bases, with 12 bases between them. In nucleotides, the CDR3 is TGCGCCAGCAGCCAAGCTGATCGGAACACCTACGAGCAGTACTTC. Translating gives CASSQADRNTYEQYF.

This clonotype was counted many times. DNA for the CDR3: TGTGCCAGCAGTTTATCGCCAGGCCAAGAGACCCAGTACTTC. The encoded protein is CASSLSPGQETQYF. The chain employs TRBV27 and TRBJ2-5; D remains unclear. CDR1 and CDR2 from the germline V gene are MNHEY and SMNVEV (reference sequence). The CDR3 spans 14 residues. V lost 0 bases and J lost 1, with 6 bases in between.

The CDR3 region is CASSLDGSNQPQHF. As DNA, the CDR3 is TGTGCCAGCAGTTTAGACGGGAGCAATCAGCCCCAGCATTTT. The chain has TRBV12-3 or TRBV12-4 and TRBJ1-5; D is uncertain. The germline V and J ends were trimmed by 1 base and 1 base, with 5 bases remaining between them. The CDR3 loop spans 14 amino acids.

Many counts were recorded for this clonotype. The J gene is TRBJ1-2, the V gene TRBV15; D is undetermined. Per the germline V gene, CDR1 is LNHNV and CDR2 is YYDKDF (reference sequence). The CDR3 is 13 amino acids. With 3 bases removed from V and 1 base from J, the gap between germline ends came to 6 bases. CDR3 amino acids: CATSRSVNYGYTF. CDR3 coding DNA: TGTGCCACCAGCAGGTCGGTTAACTATGGCTACACCTTC.

This clonotype was seen at least ten times. As DNA, the CDR3 is TGTGCCATCAGTGGCGGACAGGCGAGCTCTGGGGCCAACGTCCTGACTTTC. Translation: CAISGGQASSGANVLTF. V gene TRBV10-3 combines with J gene TRBJ2-6, with 7 bases lining up with TRBD1. The CDR3 consists of 17 residues. After removal of 4 bases from V and 0 bases from J, the junction contained 6 bases not matched to a gene. Germline CDR1 reads ENHRY; CDR2 reads SYGVKD.

The J gene is TRBJ2-7, the V gene TRBV20-1; TRBD2 matches 7 bases. CDR1 and CDR2 from the germline V gene are DFQATT and SNEGSKA (reference sequence). The V gene end was trimmed by 0 bases and the J gene end by 2 bases; junction bases not matched to a gene: 10. CDR3 length: 16 residues. CDR3 sequence (DNA): TGCAGTGCTAGAGATCGAAGGGGACTATACACCTACGAGCAGTACTTC. It encodes CSARDRRGLYTYEQYF.

This clonotype was counted many times. CDR3 sequence: CASRVSVSESYNEQFF. The CDR3 DNA sequence: TGTGCCAGCAGGGTATCCGTCTCGGAGTCCTACAATGAGCAGTTCTTC. This chain connects TRBV6-2 or TRBV6-3 to TRBJ2-1; D gene ambiguous. The CDR3 sequence is 16 residues long. Trimming shortened V by 6 bases and J by 1 base, and 16 bases separated the two germline ends. Per germline, CDR1 MNHEY and CDR2 SVGEGT.

The sample holds a few counts of this clonotype. The J gene is TRBJ2-7, the V gene TRBV2, with D tentatively TRBD1 or TRBD2 (6 bases each). V was pared by 6 bases and J by 11 bases, with 17 bases between. Germline loops: CDR1 SNHLY, CDR2 FYNNEI. The CDR3 contains 12 residues. CDR3 protein: CASSLRGEEEYF. The CDR3 nucleotides read TGTGCCAGCAGCCTGAGGGGGGAAGAAGAGTACTTC. The entire variable domain, with the rest obtained from reference TRBV2 and TRBJ2-7, is as follows: EPEVTQTPSHQVTQMGQEVILRCVPISNHLYFYWYRQILGQKVEFLVSFYNNEISEKSEIFDDQFSVERPDGSNFTLKIRSTKLEDSAMYFCASSLRGEEEYFGPGTRLTVT.

This clonotype was found many times. J is TRBJ2-5 and V is TRBV7-2, with TRBD1 identical over 8 bases. Germline V lookup: CDR1 SGHTA, CDR2 FQGNSA. With V trimmed by 2 bases and J by 4 bases, 6 bases remained unmatched. CDR3 length equals 15 residues. The CDR3 DNA reads as TGTGCCAGCAGCTTAAACGGACAGGGTCGAGAGACCCAGTACTTC. Its translation: CASSLNGQGRETQYF.

About this clonotype itself: This may be a read error, as it is one base from a much larger clone. The chain recombines TRBV19 with TRBJ2-1; no firm D call. The germline V gene has CDR1 LNHDA and CDR2 SQIVND (reference sequence). CDR3 size: 14 residues. The CDR3 DNA follows: TGTACCAGTAGTATGGGCAGGTCATCGAATGAGCAGTTCTTC. Protein sequence: CTSSMGRSSNEQFF.

This clonotype has at least ten counts. The chain links TRBV29-1 to TRBJ2-1; tentative D call: TRBD1 (5 bases). V dropped 3 bases and J dropped 9 bases, with 15 bases sitting between them. The CDR3 totals 13 residues. CDR1 SQVTM and CDR2 ANQGSEA come from the germline V gene. In DNA form, the CDR3 reads TGCAGCGTTGAGATAGACAGCGTCGTTGAGCAGTTCTTC. Amino acid sequence: CSVEIDSVVEQFF.

As to this clonotype: A read error may account for a junction end that differs from germline. This chain uses TRBV27 with TRBJ2-1; D gene unclear. CDR3 length: 12 amino acids. Germline V gene lookup returns CDR1 MNHEY and CDR2 SMNVEV (reference sequence). CDR3 residues: CVSSLGRNEQLF. CDR3 nucleotide sequence: TGTGTCAGCAGTTTAGGCCGGAATGAGCAGCTCTTC.

As concerns this clonotype: One base away lies a much larger clone, so this may be a sequencing read error. This chain links TRBV20-1 with TRBJ2-7; maybe TRBD2 (6 bases). The CDR3 is 14 amino acids. Germline CDR1 is DFQATT and CDR2 is SNEGSKA (reference sequence). Deletions cut 0 bases from V and 9 bases from J, with 18 bases between. The CDR3 bases are TGCAGTGCTAGAGATGAGGCGGGGTTTGACGGGCAGTACTTC. This translates into CSARDEAGFDGQYF.